In this sample, the clone carrying this T cell receptor beta chain turned up once. Its antigen is undetermined. The record originates from a study of cytomegalovirus exposure and HLA in healthy donors. TCRdb keeps only in-frame clones here, not all; method: immunoSEQ multiplex PCR. Among 140,000 or so clones listed, 87% were seen once. General observations from the study: The majority of TCR sequences were rare, yet some public TCRs appeared in many donors. Associated with cytomegalovirus, according to the listing, were about 160 TCR beta chains. Specificity of a few CMV-associated chains for CMV antigens was verified in vitro.

Trimming removed 3 bases from V and 1 base from J, with 9 bases in between. The CDR3 loop spans 15 amino acids. Germline CDR1 is MGHDK and CDR2 is SYGVNS. The clonotype was recovered from a young man in good health and CMV-seropositive. Input material: PBMCs. This chain joins TRBV25-1 and TRBJ2-2; no definite D call. The CDR3 protein is CASSESVGNTGELFF. The CDR3 DNA reads as TGTGCCAGCAGTGAGAGCGTTGGGAACACCGGGGAGCTGTTTTTT.